What follows are 17 T cell receptor beta chains derived from one specimen sequenced in a study of radiotherapy plus CTLA-4 blockade in lung cancer. This table comes from immunoSEQ multiplex PCR, and its TCRdb copy is limited to in-frame clones, with some not included. The data contain around 26,000 clones, about three quarters of them singletons. The specimen was peripheral blood, collected from a patient treated with radiotherapy plus ipilimumab. The receptors were sampled from a human donor with non-small cell lung cancer who had stable disease on radiotherapy plus ipilimumab.

The genes are TRBV5-1 and TRBJ2-2, with 11 bases that match TRBD2. The CDR3 has 16 amino acids. Germline CDR1 SGHRS, CDR2 YFSETQ. Trimming cost V 4 bases and J 5 bases; bases outside gene matches: 7. The CDR3 DNA sequence: TGCGCCAGCAGCCCCTACGCTAGCGGGAGGACCGGGGAGCTGTTTTTT. It translates to CASSPYASGRTGELFF.

V is TRBV10-3 and J is TRBJ2-1; D gene uncertain. The CDR3 has 13 residues. The germline CDR1 and CDR2 sequences are ENHRY and SYGVKD. Trimming cost V 7 bases and J 2 bases, with 9 bases left between them. CDR3 nucleotides: TGTGCCATCATCCCGGCCCCCTACAATGAGCAGTTCTTC. This encodes CAIIPAPYNEQFF.

The rearrangement uses TRBV5-1 and TRBJ2-5, with D possibly TRBD1 on 5 matching bases. From germline, CDR1 is SGHRS and CDR2 YFSETQ. The CDR3 contains 15 residues. The V end lost 6 bases, the J end lost 5 bases, and 20 bases lay between the germline ends. CDR3 in DNA: TGCGCCAGCAAGAGACAGTTAGCTTTCGGGGAGACCCAGTACTTC. Protein product: CASKRQLAFGETQYF. The complete variable domain, with remaining parts taken from reference TRBV5-1 and TRBJ2-5, reads KAGVTQTPRYLIKTRGQQVTLSCSPISGHRSVSWYQQTPGQGLQFLFEYFSETQRNKGNFPGRFSGRQFSNSRSEMNVSTLELGDSALYLCASKRQLAFGETQYFGPGTRLLVL.

V is TRBV29-1 and J is TRBJ1-1; the match to TRBD1 covers 10 bases. There are 13 residues in the CDR3. With V trimmed by 8 bases and J by 3 bases, 6 bases remained unmatched. Per the germline V gene, CDR1 is SQVTM and CDR2 is ANQGSEA. The CDR3 nucleotides are TGCAGCATAGGACAGGGGGAGTACACTGAAGCTTTCTTT. It yields the protein CSIGQGEYTEAFF.

The CDR3 region has the DNA TGTGCCAGCAGCGTTCCGGGACTAGTCCCCAATGAGCAGTTCTTC. Its translation is CASSVPGLVPNEQFF. This chain connects TRBV5-8 to TRBJ2-1; 8 bases line up with TRBD2. Germline CDR1 and CDR2: SGHTS and YDEGEE. The CDR3 runs 15 residues. After removal of 4 bases from V and 6 bases from J, the junction contained 9 bases not matched to a gene. The variable domain in full, with the rest retrieved from reference TRBV5-8 and TRBJ2-1, is EAGVTQSPTHLIKTRGQQATLRCSPISGHTSVYWYQQALGLGLQFLLWYDEGEERNRGNFPPRFSGRQFPNYSSELNVNALELEDSALYLCASSVPGLVPNEQFFGPGTRLTVL.

This chain links TRBV5-4 with TRBJ2-2, with 8 bases lining up with TRBD1. Germline CDR1 SGHNT, CDR2 YYREEE (reference sequence). The CDR3 extends over 16 amino acids. With 4 bases clipped from V and 7 bases from J, the junction kept 12 bases outside the gene matches. This CDR3 is CASSPDRAFSGGELFF. As DNA, the CDR3 is TGTGCCAGCAGCCCGGACAGGGCCTTTTCGGGCGGGGAGCTGTTTTTT.

CDR3 residues: CASSLGGWLGEQFF. CDR3 DNA: TGTGCCAGCAGCTTGGGAGGGTGGCTGGGTGAGCAGTTCTTC. This chain uses TRBV5-5 with TRBJ2-1; a possible D gene is TRBD2 (5 bases). The CDR3 spans 14 residues. The germline CDR1 and CDR2 sequences are SGHKS and YYEKEE (reference sequence). Trimming removed 0 bases at V and 9 bases at J, with 13 bases between.

The genes are TRBV6-1 and TRBJ2-7, with D uncertain. Germline V gives CDR1 MNHNS, CDR2 SASEGT. This CDR3 spans 14 amino acids. V lost 5 bases to trimming and J lost 0 bases, with 11 bases between them. CDR3 loop: CASSPSGYSYEQYF. The CDR3 DNA reads TGTGCCAGCAGTCCGTCGGGTTACTCCTACGAGCAGTACTTC.

The genes are TRBV4-3 and TRBJ1-1, with TRBD1 matching 7 bases. The CDR3 has 15 amino acids. The germline gives CDR1 LGHNA, CDR2 YSLEER. The J segment lost 1 base and the V segment lost 4 bases, leaving 6 bases of the junction unmatched. The CDR3 region is CASSPRQGGNTEAFF. The DNA for the CDR3 is TGCGCCAGCAGCCCAAGACAGGGCGGGAACACTGAAGCTTTCTTT.

Points on this clone: A read error may account for a junction end that differs from germline. V usage is TRBV4-1 and J usage is TRBJ2-1; 11 nucleotides align to TRBD2. The germline CDR1 and CDR2 sequences are MGHRA and YSYEKL. The CDR3 consists of 18 residues. CDR3 region: CASSGPLLAGVGYDEQFF. The CDR3 DNA sequence: TGCGCCAGCAGCGGCCCTCTACTAGCGGGAGTAGGCTACGATGAGCAGTTCTTC.

The CDR3 loop reads CASSLGIQETQYF. Here the CDR3 DNA reads TGTGCCAGCTCACTGGGCATCCAGGAGACCCAGTACTTC. This chain links TRBV18 with TRBJ2-5; D is unresolved. Per the germline V gene, CDR1 is KGHSH and CDR2 is LQKENI. There are 13 residues in the CDR3. V was shortened by 4 bases and J by 5 bases, with 11 bases between the two germline ends.

The rearrangement joins TRBV19 to TRBJ1-5; D is unresolved. This CDR3 has 14 amino acids. CDR1 is LNHDA, CDR2 SQIVND, per germline (reference sequence). Trimming cost V 2 bases and J 3 bases, with 8 bases left between them. CDR3 DNA sequence: TGTGCCAGTAGTATAAGCATACTCAATCAGCCCCAGCATTTT. This encodes CASSISILNQPQHF.

This rearrangement joins TRBV27 to TRBJ1-2; D is undetermined. The V end lost 5 bases, the J end lost 4 bases, and 14 bases lay between the germline ends. From germline, CDR1 is MNHEY and CDR2 SMNVEV (reference sequence). This CDR3 spans 14 amino acids. The CDR3 nucleotides read TGTGCCAGCAGTCCTAATGTACGGTCCTATGGCTACACCTTC. This codes for CASSPNVRSYGYTF.

The J gene is TRBJ1-5, the V gene TRBV6-1, with D uncertain. Looked up from germline, CDR1 is MNHNS and CDR2 is SASEGT. Trimming took off 5 bases at V and 2 bases at J, with 13 bases between the two ends. This CDR3 is 15 amino acids long. This chain's CDR3 is CASSRSLDGNQPQHF. The CDR3 nucleotides are TGTGCCAGCAGTAGGTCCCTCGATGGCAATCAGCCCCAGCATTTT.

The chain combines TRBV18 with TRBJ2-5; D gene uncertain. The CDR3 sequence is 13 residues long. The V gene's germline CDR1 is KGHSH and CDR2 LQKENI. V shed 0 bases and J shed 5 bases, with 7 bases lying between them. CDR3 bases: TGTGCCAGCTCACCACCGGTACTTGAGACCCAGTACTTC. It encodes CASSPPVLETQYF.

The chain employs TRBV28 and TRBJ2-7, with 10 nucleotides matching TRBD1. V trimming: 4 bases; J trimming: 1 base; junction bases outside the gene matches: 4. Germline CDR1 is MDHEN and CDR2 is SYDVKM. This CDR3 is 15 amino acids long. CDR3 nucleotides: TGTGCCAGCAGTTCCCAGGGACAGGGGTCCTACGAGCAGTACTTC. Translated, it gives CASSSQGQGSYEQYF.

V is TRBV7-9 and J is TRBJ2-5; no reliable D call. The V end lost 4 bases, the J end lost 2 bases, and 14 bases lay between the germline ends. The CDR3 runs 15 residues. Germline-derived CDR1 and CDR2 are SEHNR and FQNEAQ (reference sequence). The CDR3 DNA reads as TGTGCCAGCAGCTCCAATTCGGGCGGACAAGAGACCCAGTACTTC. It is translated as CASSSNSGGQETQYF.